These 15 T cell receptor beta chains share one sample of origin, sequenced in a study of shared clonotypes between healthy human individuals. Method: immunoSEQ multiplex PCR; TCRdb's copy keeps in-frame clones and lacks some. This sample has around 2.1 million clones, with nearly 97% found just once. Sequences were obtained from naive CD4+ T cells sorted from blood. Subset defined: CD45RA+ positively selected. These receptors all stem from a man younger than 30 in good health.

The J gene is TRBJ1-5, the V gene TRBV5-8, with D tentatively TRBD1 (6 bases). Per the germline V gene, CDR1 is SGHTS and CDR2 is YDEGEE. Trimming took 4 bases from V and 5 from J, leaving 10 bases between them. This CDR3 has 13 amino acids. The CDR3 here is CASSKDSYQPQHF. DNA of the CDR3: TGTGCCAGCAGCAAGGACAGCTATCAGCCCCAGCATTTT.

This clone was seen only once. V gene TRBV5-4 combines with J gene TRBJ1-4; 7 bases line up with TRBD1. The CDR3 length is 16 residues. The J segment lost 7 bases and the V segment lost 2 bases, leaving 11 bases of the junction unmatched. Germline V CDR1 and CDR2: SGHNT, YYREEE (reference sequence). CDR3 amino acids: CASSLGRGMMAEKLFF. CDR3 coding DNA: TGTGCCAGCAGCTTAGGCAGGGGGATGATGGCTGAAAAACTGTTTTTT.

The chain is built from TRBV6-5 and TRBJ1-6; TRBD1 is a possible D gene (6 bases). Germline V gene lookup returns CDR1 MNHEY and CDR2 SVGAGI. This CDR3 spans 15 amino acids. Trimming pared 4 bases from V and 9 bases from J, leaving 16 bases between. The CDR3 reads CASSSPGGPGSPLHF. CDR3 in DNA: TGTGCCAGCAGTTCCCCGGGGGGGCCAGGTTCACCCCTCCACTTT.

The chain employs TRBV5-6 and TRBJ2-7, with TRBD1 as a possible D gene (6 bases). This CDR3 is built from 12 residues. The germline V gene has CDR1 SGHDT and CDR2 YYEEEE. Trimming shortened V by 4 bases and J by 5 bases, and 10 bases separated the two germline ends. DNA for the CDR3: TGTGCCAGCAGCATGGACAGACACGAGCAGTACTTC. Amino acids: CASSMDRHEQYF.

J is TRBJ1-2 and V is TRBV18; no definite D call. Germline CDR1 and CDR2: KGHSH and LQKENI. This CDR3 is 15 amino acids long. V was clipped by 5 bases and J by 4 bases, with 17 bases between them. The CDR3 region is CASSSIVQEGYGYTF. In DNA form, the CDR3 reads TGTGCCAGCTCATCAATAGTCCAGGAGGGCTATGGCTACACCTTC.

The CDR3 region is CASSQDRRENTGELFF. The CDR3 region has the DNA TGCGCCAGCAGCCAAGACCGCCGGGAGAACACCGGGGAGCTGTTTTTT. The chain employs TRBV4-3 and TRBJ2-2; perhaps TRBD2 as D (5 bases). Per germline, CDR1 LGHNA and CDR2 YSLEER. V was clipped by 0 bases and J by 1 base, with 9 bases between them. The CDR3 contains 16 residues.

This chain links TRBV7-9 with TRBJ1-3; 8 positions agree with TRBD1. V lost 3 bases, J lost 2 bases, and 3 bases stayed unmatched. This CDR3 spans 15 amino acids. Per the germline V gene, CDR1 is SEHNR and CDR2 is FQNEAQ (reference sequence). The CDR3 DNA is TGTGCCAGCAGCTTCTCAGGGGGCGCTGGAAACACCATATATTTT. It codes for CASSFSGGAGNTIYF.

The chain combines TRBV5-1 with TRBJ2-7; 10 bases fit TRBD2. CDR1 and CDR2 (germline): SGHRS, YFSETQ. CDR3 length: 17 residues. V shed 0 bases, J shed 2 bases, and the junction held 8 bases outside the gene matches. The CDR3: CASSLVKTSGTTYEQYF. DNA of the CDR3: TGCGCCAGCAGCTTGGTCAAAACTAGCGGGACTACCTACGAGCAGTACTTC.

The CDR3 loop is CASSSTGAYSYEQYF. CDR3 sequence (DNA): TGTGCCAGCAGCTCGACAGGGGCCTACTCCTACGAGCAGTACTTC. This rearrangement joins TRBV6-5 to TRBJ2-7, with 8 bases identical to TRBD1. The J segment lost 0 bases and the V segment lost 6 bases, leaving 7 bases of the junction unmatched. The CDR3 extends over 15 amino acids. Germline CDR1 MNHEY, CDR2 SVGAGI.

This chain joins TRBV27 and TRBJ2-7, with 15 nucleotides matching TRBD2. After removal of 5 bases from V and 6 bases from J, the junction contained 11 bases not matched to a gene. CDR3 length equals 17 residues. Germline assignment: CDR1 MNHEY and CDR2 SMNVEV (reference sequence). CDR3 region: CASSGLGLAGGEREQYF. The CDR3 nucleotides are TGTGCCAGCAGTGGACTGGGACTAGCGGGAGGAGAGCGCGAGCAGTACTTC.

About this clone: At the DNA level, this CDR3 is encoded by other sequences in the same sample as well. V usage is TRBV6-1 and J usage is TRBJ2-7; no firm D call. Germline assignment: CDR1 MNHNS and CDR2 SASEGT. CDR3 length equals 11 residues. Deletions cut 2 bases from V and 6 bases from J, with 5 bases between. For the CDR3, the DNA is TGTGCCAGCAGTGAATGGGGCGAGCAGTACTTC. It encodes CASSEWGEQYF.

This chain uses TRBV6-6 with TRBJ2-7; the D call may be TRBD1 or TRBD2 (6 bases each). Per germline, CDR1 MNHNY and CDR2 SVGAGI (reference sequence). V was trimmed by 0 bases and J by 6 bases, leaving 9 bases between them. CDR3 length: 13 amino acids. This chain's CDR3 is CASSYSRGAEQYF. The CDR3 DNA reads TGTGCCAGCAGTTACTCGAGGGGGGCCGAGCAGTACTTC.

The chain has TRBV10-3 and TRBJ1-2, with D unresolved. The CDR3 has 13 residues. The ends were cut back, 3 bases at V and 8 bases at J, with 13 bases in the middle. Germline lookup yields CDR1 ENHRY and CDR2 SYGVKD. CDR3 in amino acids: CAISDSTGRGYTF. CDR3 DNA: TGTGCCATCAGTGATTCAACTGGGAGAGGCTACACCTTC.

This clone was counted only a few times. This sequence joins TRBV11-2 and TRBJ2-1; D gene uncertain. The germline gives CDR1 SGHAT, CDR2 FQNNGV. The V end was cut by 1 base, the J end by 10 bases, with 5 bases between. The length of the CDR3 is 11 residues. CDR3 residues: CASSLGREQFF. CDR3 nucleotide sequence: TGTGCCAGCAGCTTAGGAAGGGAGCAGTTCTTC.

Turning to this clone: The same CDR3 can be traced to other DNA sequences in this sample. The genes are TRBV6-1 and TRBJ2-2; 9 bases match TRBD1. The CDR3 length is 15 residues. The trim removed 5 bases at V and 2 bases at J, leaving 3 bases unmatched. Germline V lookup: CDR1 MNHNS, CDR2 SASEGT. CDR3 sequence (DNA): TGTGCCAGCAGTTGGACAGGGGCTAACACCGGGGAGCTGTTTTTT. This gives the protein CASSWTGANTGELFF.